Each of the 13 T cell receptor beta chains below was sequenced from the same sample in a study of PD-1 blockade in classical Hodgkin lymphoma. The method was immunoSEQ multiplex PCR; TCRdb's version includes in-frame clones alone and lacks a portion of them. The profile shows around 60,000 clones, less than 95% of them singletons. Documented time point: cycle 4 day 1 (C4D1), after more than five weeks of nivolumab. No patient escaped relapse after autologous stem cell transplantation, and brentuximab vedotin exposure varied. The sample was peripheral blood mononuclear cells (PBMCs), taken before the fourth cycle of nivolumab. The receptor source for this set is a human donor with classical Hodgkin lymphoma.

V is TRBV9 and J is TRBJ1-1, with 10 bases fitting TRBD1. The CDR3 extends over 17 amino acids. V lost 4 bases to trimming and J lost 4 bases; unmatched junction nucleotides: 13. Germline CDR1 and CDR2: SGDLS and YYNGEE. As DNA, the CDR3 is TGTGCCAGCAGCCTATCCGGGACAGGGGTCCATGGCACTGAAGCTTTCTTT. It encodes CASSLSGTGVHGTEAFF.

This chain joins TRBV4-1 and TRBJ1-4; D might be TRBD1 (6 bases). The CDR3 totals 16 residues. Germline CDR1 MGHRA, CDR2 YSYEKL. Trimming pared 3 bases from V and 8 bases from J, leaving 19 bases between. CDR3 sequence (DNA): TGCGCCAGCAGCCATCCACCGGGGGGCGCGGAAGAAAAACTGTTTTTT. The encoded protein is CASSHPPGGAEEKLFF.

The CDR3 DNA reads as TGTGCCAGCAGTCCTAGCGGGGGCGAAAGGGAGACCCAGTACTTC. Translated: CASSPSGGERETQYF. The genes are TRBV28 and TRBJ2-5, with 10 positions matching TRBD2. The germline gives CDR1 MDHEN, CDR2 SYDVKM. CDR3 length: 15 amino acids. Trimming at V came to 5 bases and at J to 5 bases, leaving 8 bases not matched to a gene.

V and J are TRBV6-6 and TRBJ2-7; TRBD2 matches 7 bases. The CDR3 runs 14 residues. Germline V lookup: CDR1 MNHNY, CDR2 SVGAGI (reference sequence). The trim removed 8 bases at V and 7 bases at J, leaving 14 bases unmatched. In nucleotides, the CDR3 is TGTGCCAGCTGGGGGGGGGAGCCAGGTACGGAGCAGTACTTC. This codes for CASWGGEPGTEQYF.

The CDR3 sequence: CATGLAGSTFTTDTQYF. Written as DNA, the CDR3 is TGTGCCACAGGACTAGCGGGGTCAACCTTTACTACAGATACGCAGTATTTT. This chain uses TRBV25-1 with TRBJ2-3; 12 bases align to TRBD2. V lost 10 bases, J lost 3 bases, and 14 bases stayed unmatched. Germline V lookup: CDR1 MGHDK, CDR2 SYGVNS. The CDR3 has 17 residues.

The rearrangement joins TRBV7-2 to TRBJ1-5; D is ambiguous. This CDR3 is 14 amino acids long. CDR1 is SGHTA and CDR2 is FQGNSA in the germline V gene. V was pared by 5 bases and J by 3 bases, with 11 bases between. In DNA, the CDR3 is TGTGCCAGCAGCCTAGAGAGTAACAATCAGCCCCAGCATTTT. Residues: CASSLESNNQPQHF.

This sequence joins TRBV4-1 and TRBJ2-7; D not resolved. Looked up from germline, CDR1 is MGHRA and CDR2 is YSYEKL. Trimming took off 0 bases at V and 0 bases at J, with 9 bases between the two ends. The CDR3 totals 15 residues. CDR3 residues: CASSQEDGVSYEQYF. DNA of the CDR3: TGCGCCAGCAGCCAAGAAGATGGGGTCTCCTACGAGCAGTACTTC.

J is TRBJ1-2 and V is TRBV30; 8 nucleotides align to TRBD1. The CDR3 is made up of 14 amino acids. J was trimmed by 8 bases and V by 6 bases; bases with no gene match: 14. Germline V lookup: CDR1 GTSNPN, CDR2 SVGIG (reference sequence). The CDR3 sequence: CACPGQGERGGYTF. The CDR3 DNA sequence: TGTGCCTGCCCTGGACAGGGAGAGAGGGGAGGCTACACCTTC.

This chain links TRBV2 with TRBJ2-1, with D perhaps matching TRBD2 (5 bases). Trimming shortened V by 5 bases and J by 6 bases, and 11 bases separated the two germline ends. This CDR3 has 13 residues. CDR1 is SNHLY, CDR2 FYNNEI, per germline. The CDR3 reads CASSPIGSNEQFF. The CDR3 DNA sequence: TGTGCCAGCAGTCCAATAGGGAGCAATGAGCAGTTCTTC.

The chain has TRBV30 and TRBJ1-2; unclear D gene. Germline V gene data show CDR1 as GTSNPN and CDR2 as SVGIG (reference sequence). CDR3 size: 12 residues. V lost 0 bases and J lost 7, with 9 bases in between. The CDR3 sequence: CAWSVLEGGYTF. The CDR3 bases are TGTGCCTGGAGTGTACTGGAGGGTGGCTACACCTTC.

Written as DNA, the CDR3 is TGTGCCAGCAGCTTGCCGGACCCCCGGGCGGCCCAGTACTTC. This sequence encodes CASSLPDPRAAQYF. The chain carries TRBV5-6 and TRBJ2-5; D not resolved. Germline CDR1 reads SGHDT; CDR2 reads YYEEEE. V shed 1 base and J shed 9 bases, with 16 bases lying between them. This CDR3 is 14 amino acids long.

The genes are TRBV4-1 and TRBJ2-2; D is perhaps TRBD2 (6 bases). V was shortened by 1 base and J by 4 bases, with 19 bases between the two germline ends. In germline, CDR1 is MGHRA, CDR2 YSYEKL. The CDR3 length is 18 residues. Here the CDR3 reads CASSQVDMGLKSTGELFF. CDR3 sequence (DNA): TGCGCCAGCAGCCAAGTCGATATGGGACTCAAGTCCACCGGGGAGCTGTTTTTT.

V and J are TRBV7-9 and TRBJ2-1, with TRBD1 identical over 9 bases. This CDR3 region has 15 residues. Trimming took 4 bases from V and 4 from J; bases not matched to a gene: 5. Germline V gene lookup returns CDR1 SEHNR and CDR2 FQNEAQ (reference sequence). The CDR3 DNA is TGTGCCAGCAGCTCCTCCGGGACAGGGTACAATGAGCAGTTCTTC. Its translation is CASSSSGTGYNEQFF.